The 3 T cell receptor beta chains given below trace back to one sample, sequenced in a study of T cell clonality in common variable immunodeficiency. Produced via immunoSEQ multiplex PCR; TCRdb's table is partial and in-frame only. Captured here are some 53,000 clones, none seen once; the top ten comprise roughly 3.4%. Specimen: peripheral blood mononuclear cells. These receptor sequences come from a person between 18 and 70 years old in good health.

This clone was seen at least ten times. The read halts 3 residues ahead of the CDR3 end, with the missing end drawn from the germline J gene. The chain has TRBV7-8 and TRBJ2-2; possibly TRBD1 for D (5 bases). The length of the CDR3 is 16 residues. V lost 1 base to trimming and J lost 2 bases, with 11 bases between them. Germline V gene data show CDR1 as SGHVS and CDR2 as FQNEAQ. Here the CDR3 reads CASSLGYRSNTGELFF. The covered CDR3 bases are TGTGCCAGCAGCTTAGGTTACAGGAGTAACACCGGGGAG. The variable domain in full, with the rest retrieved from reference TRBV7-8 and TRBJ2-2, is GAGVSQSPRYKVAKRGQDVALRCDPISGHVSLFWYQQALGQGPEFLTYFQNEAQLDKSGLPSDRFFAERPEGSVSTLKIQRTQQEDSAVYLCASSLGYRSNTGELFFGEGSRLTVL.

This clone was recorded many times. The CDR3 end is not reached by the read, which stops 3 residues before it; the germline J gene fills it in. The chain has TRBV19 and TRBJ2-1; possible D gene TRBD2, 6 bases. V gave up 8 bases and J gave up 7 bases, with 33 bases separating them. The CDR3 has 19 residues. Germline CDR1 is LNHDA and CDR2 is SQIVND (reference sequence). The sequenced CDR3 bases are TGTGCCAGTGGGGGGAGGTTAGCTTTAGAGTCTGGGGCTGTGAATGAG. It yields the protein CASGGRLALESGAVNE. The complete CDR3 protein is CASGGRLALESGAVNEQFF.

In its sample, this clone was seen a few times. The CDR3 extends 3 residues past the end of the read, so its final part is completed from the germline J gene. The chain has TRBV2 and TRBJ2-7; TRBD2 agrees at 7 bases. Germline V lookup: CDR1 SNHLY, CDR2 FYNNEI. V shed 10 bases and J 3 bases; nucleotides not matched to a gene: 12. There are 14 residues in the CDR3. The sequenced CDR3 bases are TGTGCCACCCATCTGGCGGGAGTCTTCTACGAG. Amino acids: CATHLAGVFYE. The whole CDR3 sequence reads CATHLAGVFYEQYF.